This T cell receptor (beta chain) was sequenced during a study of tumor-infiltrating lymphocytes in primary liver carcinoma (TCRdb year 2017). In the study overall: Hepatocellular carcinoma (four) or combined HCC and intrahepatic cholangiocarcinoma (one) was present in the five patients, who were three men and two women aged 30 to 69 years. The five patients had tumors staged T1-T3 N0M0, with maximum diameters ranging from roughly 4.2 to 11 cm. Roughly 3.5 to 7.5 million productive TCRbeta reads were obtained per sample, and no significant difference in read depth was found between tissue types. TCRbeta repertoire sequencing, expression microarrays and whole-exome sequencing were combined in the study across five regions of each liver tumor, with adjacent normal tissue and blood also included. A total of approximately 35 specimens from 5 patients, comprising approximately 25 tumor regions, 5 adjacent noncancerous liver tissues and 5 peripheral blood samples, were covered by TCRbeta repertoire sequencing. Repertoires from technical replicates were highly reproducible, with mean shared-clone rates around 0.89 and correlation coefficients above 0.95.

Per the germline V gene, LGHNA is the CDR1 and YNFKEQ is the CDR2. The CDR3 runs 16 amino acids, cysteine and phenylalanine included. Only the CDR3 DNA is retained, 48 bases long and in frame from the first base. The junction shows trimming of 4 bases on V and 4 bases on J, and the gene matches do not reach 6 bases of it. Without any cell sorting, total RNA and DNA were extracted together from about 20-30 mg of bulk tissue using the AllPrep DNA/RNA mini kit. Surgical resection was performed in China between 2015 and 2016 on about five patients with histopathologically diagnosed primary liver carcinoma. Chronic HBV infection was present in the patients, and the patients were treatment-naive at sampling. Fresh tumor and adjacent tissue pieces were bisected, with one half stored in RNAlater at -80 degrees C and the other half sent for histology. Starting from 450 to 500 ng total RNA, TCRbeta-specific cDNA was produced by reverse transcription with a constant-region primer and ProtoScript II reverse transcriptase. TCRbeta libraries were built with three nested multiplex PCR rounds, a slightly modified ARM-PCR procedure. Each of the first two PCR rounds ran for approximately 10 cycles and used multiplex TRBV1-TRBV30 forward primers together with a Cbeta reverse primer. A final 25-cycle PCR with Deep VentR polymerase added sample barcodes and Illumina adapters. Before sequencing, amplicons of 200-500 bp were gel-purified using a QIAquick gel extraction kit. An Illumina HiSeq 2500 was used to sequence the TCRbeta amplicons with 250-bp paired-end reads. Turning to the authors' computational methods: Reads were quality-trimmed with Trimmomatic v0.33, and paired reads were merged with FLASH v1.2.11 to recover full CDR3 sequences. V, D and J germline segments were assigned to the rearranged TCRbeta sequences by MiGEC v1.2.1b. Clonotype statistics and Shannon-Wiener diversity indices were calculated with VDJtools v1.0.0. Except for diversity analysis, only each sample's 250 most abundant clonotypes were used in subsequent analyses to reduce sampling bias. The public reads were quality trimmed at Q25 with fastp and then assembled into clones with MiXCR by TCRdb, keeping productive beta chains. Rows matching on CDR3 protein sequence are summarized as one entry with the most common DNA and genes. The authors' filters were not applied to this entry. This sample is represented by tens of thousands of distinct CDR3 sequences; 69% of them were singletons. The biggest ten clones account for approximately 27% of the sample.

The paper's findings and limits, for the study overall: The study included only a handful of patients, and the authors note findings should be validated in a larger study. Pairs of tumor regions showed greater repertoire overlap (mean 36%) than tumor-adjacent pairs (roughly 17%) or tumor-blood pairs (roughly 14%), which is consistent with antigen-driven expansion. Compared with blood, tumors had a significantly larger share of the repertoire taken up by the top 250 clones (p = 0.039). Since the samples were bulk and unsorted, there was no way to compare CD4+ and CD8+ T cell repertoires. Because sequencing covered only the TCR beta chain and unpaired alpha chains were not captured, true repertoire diversity is likely underestimated.

This clonotype was seen many times. No antigen is known for it. No clone much larger than this one lies a single base away; base qualities are absent. The receptor's source is a man aged 35 to 55 with primary liver carcinoma and hepatitis B virus infection. The rearrangement joined TRBV4-2 to TRBJ2-3; TRBD2 agrees with 12 junctional bases. Sequencing input: tumor-adjacent normal liver tissue. The CDR3 in this case is CASSPKLAGGPDTQYF. The bases read TGTGCCAGCAGCCCCAAACTAGCGGGAGGCCCAGATACGCAGTATTTT.